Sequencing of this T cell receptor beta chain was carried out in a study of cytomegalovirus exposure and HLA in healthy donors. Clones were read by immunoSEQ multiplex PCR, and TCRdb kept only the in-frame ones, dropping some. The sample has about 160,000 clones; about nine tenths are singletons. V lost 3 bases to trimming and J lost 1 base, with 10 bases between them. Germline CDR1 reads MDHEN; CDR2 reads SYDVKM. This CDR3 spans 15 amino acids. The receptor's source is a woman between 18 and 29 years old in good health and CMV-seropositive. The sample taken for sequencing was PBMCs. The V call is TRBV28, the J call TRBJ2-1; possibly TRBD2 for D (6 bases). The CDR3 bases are TGTGCCAGCAGTTTTCCGGGACTTTCCTACAATGAGCAGTTCTTC. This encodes CASSFPGLSYNEQFF.